A single T cell receptor (beta chain) is shown here with its context. Its antigen is undetermined. The data originate from a study of cytomegalovirus exposure and HLA in healthy donors. Primers included in the PCR were 60 Vbeta and 13 Jbeta primers. The method was immunoSEQ multiplex PCR; TCRdb's version includes in-frame clones alone and lacks a portion of them. Here the sample spans 210,000 or so clones, more than 70% being singletons. Study-wide results and limits: Cytomegalovirus-associated status was assigned to some 180 TCR beta chains. TRBV6-2, TRBV6-3 and some other V segments were excluded as indistinguishable. HLA alleles were associated with some 17,000 TCR beta sequences in a later analysis at 0.05 false discovery rate.

The V gene end was trimmed by 1 base and the J gene end by 7 bases; junction bases not matched to a gene: 4. The germline V gene encodes CDR1 SGHTA and CDR2 FQGNSA. The CDR3 consists of 15 residues. Sequenced material: PBMCs. The chain employs TRBV7-2 and TRBJ1-6; 7 bases fit TRBD1. The receptor was derived from a boy aged 5-17 years in good health and CMV-seronegative. The CDR3 sequence is CASSLGGTANSPLHF. CDR3 coding DNA: TGTGCCAGCAGCTTAGGAGGGACAGCAAATTCACCCCTCCACTTT.